This T cell receptor (beta chain) was sequenced in a study of control samples from healthy donors and cancer patients (dated by TCRdb to 2020 to 2021). The cysteine opens and the phenylalanine closes a CDR3 of 12 amino acids. Only the CDR3 region is kept as DNA, spanning 36 bases read in frame from base 1. CDR1 is given as MGHDK and CDR2 as SYGVNS, both from the germline V gene. V is shortened by 1 base, J by 3 bases, and the region joining them spans 3 bases. The method behind the library was the immunoSEQ multiplex PCR assay. TCRdb carries this immuneACCESS record with in-frame sequences only. Its versions omit some clonotypes, under half of them owing to an unresolved V gene in the studies checked, with the rest unexplained. Here the sample has nearly 200,000 clones; about 91% occur a single time. Less than 2% of the sample is in the top ten clones. Remarks on this clone: Its specific antigen is unknown. No much larger clone is present one base from it, and per-base qualities are unavailable.

The receptor comes from a man under 40 in good health. The rearranged chain carries TRBV25-1 and TRBJ1-2, with the D segment identity uncertain. The sample was blood. The CDR3 is CASSELYYGYTF. The nucleotides are TGTGCCAGCAGTGAATTATACTATGGCTACACCTTC.